The next 28 T cell receptor beta chains were all read from a single sample in a study of cytomegalovirus exposure and HLA in healthy donors (dated by TCRdb to the late 2010s). The library was obtained by the immunoSEQ multiplex PCR assay. For the multiplex PCR, a mixture combining 60 forward primers for TCR Vbeta segments and 13 reverse primers for TCR Jbeta segments was used. The immuneACCESS repertoire file appears here via TCRdb, limited to in-frame rearrangements. These files lack a portion of the clones; in checked studies, under half of the deficit traces to unresolved V genes, and the cause of the others is not known. The sample has about 140,000 clones on record, 70% to 75% of them singletons. The ten top clones hold approximately 15% of the sample. Sample: PBMCs. The receptors derive from a human donor in good health.

About this clone itself: A junction end diverges from the germline sequence, so it may reflect a read error. The rearrangement joins TRBV4-1 to TRBJ1-1; TRBD1 might be the D (6 bases). This CDR3 is built from 15 residues. Germline CDR1 and CDR2: MGHRA and YSYEKL. CDR3 DNA sequence: TGTGCCAGCAGACCAAGACAGGTAATGAACACTGAAGCTTTCTTT. This encodes CASRPRQVMNTEAFF.

The chain uses TRBV6-1 and TRBJ1-2; D remains unclear. The germline V gene encodes CDR1 MNHNS and CDR2 SASEGT. Trimming removed 6 bases at V and 3 bases at J, with 11 bases between. CDR3 length equals 13 residues. The CDR3 DNA is TGTGCCAGCAGGGAGGGAACGGACTATGGCTACACCTTC. It is translated as CASREGTDYGYTF.

V gene TRBV27 combines with J gene TRBJ2-7, with 7 bases identical to TRBD2. Germline-derived CDR1 and CDR2 are MNHEY and SMNVEV (reference sequence). J was trimmed by 7 bases and V by 8 bases; bases with no gene match: 17. This CDR3 is built from 15 residues. CDR3 amino acids: CASSSGAGWIGEQYF. As DNA, the CDR3 is TGTGCCAGCTCCTCAGGAGCGGGATGGATAGGGGAGCAGTACTTC.

The rearrangement links TRBV29-1 to TRBJ2-1, with TRBD2 matching 10 bases. There are 16 residues in the CDR3. CDR1 and CDR2 (germline): SQVTM, ANQGSEA. The J segment lost 9 bases and the V segment lost 4 bases, leaving 15 bases of the junction unmatched. CDR3 loop: CSVVLAGVRVWSEQFF. In DNA, the CDR3 is TGCAGCGTTGTTCTAGCGGGAGTAAGGGTATGGAGTGAGCAGTTCTTC.

The sample holds one count of this clone. The CDR3 sequence is CASSQEGLPQETQYF. CDR3 in DNA: TGTGCCAGCAGCCAAGAGGGACTACCCCAAGAGACCCAGTACTTC. The rearrangement joins TRBV11-2 to TRBJ2-5; 7 bases match TRBD2. Germline trimming cut 5 bases from V and 1 base from J; bases unmatched to any gene: 7. The CDR3 has 15 residues. CDR1 and CDR2 from the germline V gene are SGHAT and FQNNGV.

This chain joins TRBV2 and TRBJ2-7, with D tentatively TRBD1 (5 bases). Germline CDR1 SNHLY, CDR2 FYNNEI. The V end was cut by 5 bases, the J end by 2 bases, with 10 bases between. The CDR3 covers 13 residues. CDR3 region: CASSPDSTYEQYF. The CDR3 DNA reads TGTGCCAGCAGTCCCGACAGTACCTACGAGCAGTACTTC.

The J gene is TRBJ2-3, the V gene TRBV7-8; 11 bases are shared with TRBD2. V dropped 3 bases and J dropped 0; count of bases not matched to a gene: 8. Per germline, CDR1 SGHVS and CDR2 FQNEAQ. There are 18 residues in the CDR3. The CDR3 nucleotides read TGTGCCAGCAGCTTGCCGGGACTAGCGGAGCCCAGCACAGATACGCAGTATTTT. It yields the protein CASSLPGLAEPSTDTQYF.

This clone appeared a few times. This chain links TRBV28 with TRBJ2-5; the D gene is possibly TRBD1 (5 bases). The CDR3 covers 13 residues. Germline CDR1 and CDR2: MDHEN and SYDVKM. Trimming removed 6 bases from V and 4 bases from J, with 12 bases in between. The CDR3 protein is CASRGPTRETQYF. The CDR3 DNA is TGTGCCAGCAGGGGGCCTACGCGAGAGACCCAGTACTTC.

A note on this clone: At one end the junction does not follow the germline gene, possibly because of a read error. V gene TRBV6-4 combines with J gene TRBJ2-3, with 11 positions matching TRBD2. Germline values: CDR1 MRHNA, CDR2 SNTAGT. The CDR3 is made up of 15 amino acids. Here the CDR3 DNA reads TGTGCCAGCAGGGAACTAGCGGGAGTACCAGATGCGCAGTATTTT. Translation gives CASRELAGVPDAQYF.

V and J are TRBV1 and TRBJ2-3; no check of the table's D call, TRBD1, against the DNA was made. TRBV1 represents a pseudogene. CDR3 length: 15 amino acids. The CDR3: CTSSPEGKGTDTQYF. CDR3 sequence (DNA): TGCACCAGCAGCCCAGAGGGAAAGGGGACAGATACGCAGTATTTT.

This clone was observed a handful of times. V is TRBV7-9 and J is TRBJ2-1; D might be TRBD2 (5 bases). Trimming removed 5 bases at V and 0 bases at J, with 14 bases between. Germline CDR1 and CDR2: SEHNR and FQNEAQ (reference sequence). The CDR3 extends over 16 amino acids. CDR3 nucleotides: TGTGCCAGCAGCGCCGGACTCAGAAGCTCCTACAATGAGCAGTTCTTC. Amino acid sequence: CASSAGLRSSYNEQFF. Looking up the rest from reference TRBV7-9 and TRBJ2-1 gives the full variable domain: DTGVSQNPRHKITKRGQNVTFRCDPISEHNRLYWYRQTLGQGPEFLTYFQNEAQLEKSRLLSDRFSAERPKGSFSTLEIQRTEQGDSAMYLCASSAGLRSSYNEQFFGPGTRLTVL.

This sequence joins TRBV30 and TRBJ2-4; 7 nucleotides agree with TRBD2. Germline V CDR1 and CDR2: GTSNPN, SVGIG (reference sequence). The ends lost 8 bases at V and 5 bases at J; junction bases unmatched: 3. CDR3 length: 11 amino acids. The CDR3 here is CASGAQNIQYF. In DNA, the CDR3 is TGTGCCAGCGGGGCCCAAAACATTCAGTACTTC.

V and J are TRBV10-3 and TRBJ2-3; perhaps TRBD1 as D (7 bases). The length of the CDR3 is 16 residues. The germline gives CDR1 ENHRY, CDR2 SYGVKD. V was trimmed by 10 bases and J by 1 base, leaving 21 bases between them. The CDR3 reads CATAGGGGAGTDTQYF. The CDR3 nucleotides are TGTGCCACCGCAGGGGGTGGCGGGGCGGGCACAGATACGCAGTATTTT.

This clone occurred a few times. The CDR3 DNA is TGCGCCAGCAGCCGGGACAATCCAGCCTACGAGCAGTACTTC. Its translation: CASSRDNPAYEQYF. The chain links TRBV5-1 to TRBJ2-5; D possibly corresponds to TRBD1 (6 bases). Near its end, the DNA agrees better with TRBJ2-7, so the J call may be wrong. The CDR3 runs to 14 residues. Per the germline V gene, CDR1 is SGHRS and CDR2 is YFSETQ.

CDR3 sequence reads: CASSLQAGGPETQYF. For the CDR3, the DNA is TGTGCCAGCAGCTTACAGGCGGGGGGGCCGGAGACCCAGTACTTC. The V gene is TRBV7-3, the J gene TRBJ2-5; 9 positions match TRBD2. This CDR3 spans 15 amino acids. Losses at the gene ends were 2 bases for V and 5 bases for J; bases not matched to a gene: 6. Per germline, CDR1 SGHTA and CDR2 FQGTGA.

The gene calls are TRBV27 and TRBJ2-3, with D possibly matching TRBD2 (6 bases). V dropped 7 bases and J dropped 4 bases, with 9 bases sitting between them. CDR1 and CDR2 from the germline V gene are MNHEY and SMNVEV (reference sequence). The CDR3 loop spans 12 amino acids. CDR3 amino acids: CASMDYADTQYF. The CDR3, as DNA: TGTGCCAGCATGGACTACGCAGATACGCAGTATTTT.

As for this clone: Distinct nucleotide sequences in the sample also encode this CDR3. V is TRBV27 and J is TRBJ2-3, with no clear D. V was clipped by 5 bases and J by 0 bases, with 3 bases between them. Germline values: CDR1 MNHEY, CDR2 SMNVEV (reference sequence). This CDR3 has 12 amino acids. CDR3 in amino acids: CASSQSTDTQYF. CDR3 DNA sequence: TGTGCCAGCAGTCAAAGCACAGATACGCAGTATTTT.

This sequence joins TRBV5-1 and TRBJ2-7; 11 bases match TRBD2. Germline trimming cut 4 bases from V and 5 bases from J; bases unmatched to any gene: 17. Germline CDR1 is SGHRS and CDR2 is YFSETQ. The CDR3 extends over 18 amino acids. CDR3 protein: CASSPVGWLAGGRHEQYF. The CDR3 bases are TGCGCCAGCAGCCCTGTAGGGTGGCTAGCGGGGGGTCGGCACGAGCAGTACTTC.

This clone showed up just a few times. The rearrangement joins TRBV4-1 to TRBJ2-6; TRBD1 matches 8 bases. The V and J ends lost 4 bases and 2 bases, in that order; junction bases with no gene match: 7. Germline assignment: CDR1 MGHRA and CDR2 YSYEKL. The CDR3 contains 17 residues. DNA for the CDR3: TGCGCCAGCAGCCCCGGGGGCAGGGGGCCTGGGGCCAACGTCCTGACTTTC. It yields the protein CASSPGGRGPGANVLTF.

The J gene is TRBJ2-7, the V gene TRBV5-1, with 11 nucleotides matching TRBD2. V shed 0 bases and J 7 bases; nucleotides not matched to a gene: 6. This CDR3 comprises 15 residues. Germline CDR1 and CDR2: SGHRS and YFSETQ. DNA for the CDR3: TGCGCCAGCAGCTTGGGGTCTAGCGGGAGGCGGGAGCAGTACTTC. Encoded protein: CASSLGSSGRREQYF.

This sequence joins TRBV27 and TRBJ2-5, with D perhaps matching TRBD2 (7 bases). Per germline, CDR1 MNHEY and CDR2 SMNVEV (reference sequence). The CDR3 length is 14 residues. Deletions cut 6 bases from V and 5 bases from J, with 16 bases between. The CDR3 loop is CASRKIQGGETQYF. CDR3 DNA sequence: TGTGCCAGCAGGAAAATACAGGGAGGGGAGACCCAGTACTTC.

The gene calls are TRBV4-1 and TRBJ1-2; D is perhaps TRBD1 (5 bases). This CDR3 is built from 14 residues. From germline, CDR1 is MGHRA and CDR2 YSYEKL. The V gene lost 0 bases and the J gene lost 3 bases, with 8 bases spanning the gap. CDR3 sequence: CASSQDGRDYGYTF. In nucleotides, the CDR3 is TGCGCCAGCAGCCAAGATGGCAGGGACTATGGCTACACCTTC.

The chain recombines TRBV4-1 with TRBJ2-3, with a tentative D call TRBD2 (5 bases). Germline lookup yields CDR1 MGHRA and CDR2 YSYEKL. The CDR3 runs to 16 residues. Trimming left V 4 bases short and J 1 base short, with 15 bases between. DNA for the CDR3: TGCGCCAGCAGCCCTGGAGGTAGGGTAGGCACAGATACGCAGTATTTT. Protein sequence: CASSPGGRVGTDTQYF.

On this clone: Other DNA sequences from this sample encode an identical CDR3 as well. The rearrangement joins TRBV5-4 to TRBJ2-3; D ambiguous. The germline gives CDR1 SGHNT, CDR2 YYREEE (reference sequence). The CDR3 has 12 residues. V was clipped by 0 bases and J by 8 bases, with 7 bases between them. Written as DNA, the CDR3 is TGTGCCAGCAGCTTGGTTACTGGTACGCAGTATTTT. The encoded protein is CASSLVTGTQYF.

CDR3 sequence reads: CASSPGHRDHEQYF. In DNA form, the CDR3 reads TGTGCCAGCAGCCCCGGACACAGGGACCACGAGCAGTACTTC. The gene calls are TRBV5-6 and TRBJ2-7, with D possibly being TRBD1 (6 bases). From germline, CDR1 is SGHDT and CDR2 YYEEEE. V shed 4 bases and J shed 5 bases, with 16 bases lying between them. The CDR3 consists of 14 residues.

In regard to this clone: Germline and junction disagree at one end, which may indicate a read error. J is TRBJ1-2 and V is TRBV6-5, with 9 bases identical to TRBD1. Germline CDR1 MNHEY, CDR2 SVGAGI. This CDR3 contains 15 residues. The CDR3 bases are TGTGCCAGCAGTTACTCTGGGGGACAGGGCGATGGCAACACCTTC. Translating it yields CASSYSGGQGDGNTF.

This rearrangement joins TRBV27 to TRBJ2-5, with 14 bases fitting TRBD2. The germline V gene encodes CDR1 MNHEY and CDR2 SMNVEV (reference sequence). The CDR3 length is 17 residues. J lost 0 bases, V lost 5 bases, and 5 bases had no gene match. The CDR3 nucleotides are TGTGCCAGCAGTCGAGGACTAGCGGGGGGATACCAAGAGACCCAGTACTTC. This gives the protein CASSRGLAGGYQETQYF.

The rearrangement uses TRBV30 and TRBJ2-2; D unclear. The V gene lost 0 bases and the J gene lost 5 bases, with 7 bases spanning the gap. Germline CDR1 reads GTSNPN; CDR2 reads SVGIG (reference sequence). This CDR3 comprises 13 residues. In DNA, the CDR3 is TGTGCCTGGAGTGTCGACGGGACCGGGGAGCTGTTTTTT. Translation gives CAWSVDGTGELFF.